The 32 T cell receptor beta chains presented below share a single source sample, sequenced in a study of blood T cell repertoires in COVID-19. TCRdb's table, derived via immunoSEQ multiplex PCR, lists solely in-frame clones and lacks some. The sample contains 95,000 to 100,000 clones, around 87% of which appear only once. The material sequenced was peripheral blood. Receptors were obtained from a woman in her 30s with acute or convalescent COVID-19.

The chain combines TRBV9 with TRBJ2-7; possible D gene TRBD1, 5 bases. Germline CDR1 is SGDLS and CDR2 is YYNGEE. The CDR3 runs to 15 residues. V shed 2 bases and J shed 6 bases, with 18 bases lying between them. The CDR3 protein is CASSVTSLRVGEQYF. The CDR3 nucleotides read TGTGCCAGCAGCGTCACGTCCCTCAGGGTGGGCGAGCAGTACTTC.

The chain carries TRBV7-8 and TRBJ2-7, with 14 positions matching TRBD2. This CDR3 region has 15 residues. Germline loops: CDR1 SGHVS, CDR2 FQNEAQ. The trim removed 4 bases at V and 4 bases at J, leaving 3 bases unmatched. The CDR3 DNA reads TGTGCCAGCAGCTCCCGGACTAGCGGGGGGTACGAGCAGTACTTC. Amino acid sequence: CASSSRTSGGYEQYF.

The chain recombines TRBV28 with TRBJ2-2, with 9 bases that match TRBD2. This CDR3 has 15 residues. The ends lost 4 bases at V and 7 bases at J; junction bases unmatched: 7. Germline assignment: CDR1 MDHEN and CDR2 SYDVKM. The CDR3 reads CASSSAGGLSGELFF. CDR3 coding DNA: TGTGCCAGCAGTTCGGCGGGGGGGCTTAGCGGGGAGCTGTTTTTT.

J is TRBJ1-2 and V is TRBV5-1; 7 bases are shared with TRBD1. The CDR3 length is 16 residues. J was trimmed by 3 bases and V by 2 bases; bases with no gene match: 10. Germline values: CDR1 SGHRS, CDR2 YFSETQ. CDR3 bases: TGCGCCAGCAGCTTTAAAGGAGGGGGCGAAGACTATGGCTACACCTTC. Residues: CASSFKGGGEDYGYTF.

The V call is TRBV12-3 or TRBV12-4, the J call TRBJ1-2; the D gene is possibly TRBD1 (6 bases). V was shortened by 7 bases and J by 2 bases, with 11 bases between the two germline ends. The CDR3 totals 13 residues. The CDR3 DNA sequence: TGTGCCAGCACCGAACAGGGCAACTATGGCTACACCTTC. This sequence encodes CASTEQGNYGYTF.

V and J are TRBV12-3 or TRBV12-4 and TRBJ2-7; D is perhaps TRBD1 (5 bases). CDR3 length equals 13 residues. Trimming removed 4 bases from V and 1 base from J, with 8 bases in between. The chain's CDR3 is CASSWTSSYEQYF. CDR3 bases: TGTGCCAGCAGTTGGACATCTTCCTACGAGCAGTACTTC.

This clone was counted only a few times. CDR3 sequence (DNA): TGTGCCAGCAGCTTAGTTCAGGGAGGCCACTATGGCTACACCTTC. The encoded protein is CASSLVQGGHYGYTF. The rearrangement joins TRBV7-2 to TRBJ1-2; D may be TRBD1 (5 bases). The germline V and J ends were trimmed by 1 base and 3 bases, with 12 bases remaining between them. Looked up from germline, CDR1 is SGHTA and CDR2 is FQGNSA. The CDR3 loop spans 15 amino acids. Drawing the rest from reference TRBV7-2 and TRBJ1-2, the complete variable domain is GAGVSQSPSNKVTEKGKDVELRCDPISGHTALYWYRQSLGQGLEFLIYFQGNSAPDKSGLPSDRFSAERTGGSVSTLTIQRTQQEDSAVYLCASSLVQGGHYGYTFGSGTRLTVV.

This chain links TRBV9 with TRBJ2-2, with D tentatively TRBD2 (5 bases). Trimming removed 3 bases from V and 6 bases from J, with 18 bases in between. The CDR3 has 16 residues. CDR1 SGDLS and CDR2 YYNGEE come from the germline V gene. DNA of the CDR3: TGTGCCAGCAGCGCCCCCGGCATGGGAGATGCCGGGGAGCTGTTTTTT. Protein: CASSAPGMGDAGELFF.

V is TRBV2 and J is TRBJ1-5, with D possibly being TRBD1 (5 bases). The CDR3 is 12 residues long. Trimming took off 5 bases at V and 7 bases at J, with 9 bases between the two ends. Germline V lookup: CDR1 SNHLY, CDR2 FYNNEI. The CDR3 here is CASSRGVQPQHF. CDR3 bases: TGTGCCAGCAGTCGGGGGGTACAGCCCCAGCATTTT.

This chain joins TRBV30 and TRBJ1-2, with D uncertain. The CDR3 spans 11 residues. The V gene's germline CDR1 is GTSNPN and CDR2 SVGIG (reference sequence). V was pared by 0 bases and J by 12 bases, with 11 bases between. Here the CDR3 reads CAWSVHPLHTF. The CDR3 DNA follows: TGTGCCTGGAGTGTACACCCCCTCCACACCTTC.

The chain couples TRBV19 to TRBJ1-5, with a weak D call TRBD1 (5 bases). Deletions cut 3 bases from V and 4 bases from J, with 10 bases between. Germline V gene data show CDR1 as LNHDA and CDR2 as SQIVND (reference sequence). The CDR3 runs 14 residues. The CDR3 nucleotides are TGTGCCAGTAGTATGCGACAGCCTAATCAGCCCCAGCATTTT. Its translation is CASSMRQPNQPQHF.

The genes are TRBV6-5 and TRBJ2-3; 7 bases align to TRBD2. With V trimmed by 7 bases and J by 0 bases, 4 bases remained unmatched. The CDR3 length is 14 residues. Germline V lookup: CDR1 MNHEY, CDR2 SVGAGI. In nucleotides, the CDR3 is TGTGCCAGCACCTTAGCGGGTAGCACAGATACGCAGTATTTT. Residues: CASTLAGSTDTQYF.

J is TRBJ1-4 and V is TRBV6-5; D remains unclear. The CDR3 runs 15 residues. Germline-derived CDR1 and CDR2 are MNHEY and SVGAGI. V was shortened by 5 bases and J by 10 bases, with 20 bases between the two germline ends. The CDR3 protein is CASSTTPDLPGKLFF. The DNA for the CDR3 is TGTGCCAGCAGTACCACACCTGACCTCCCGGGAAAACTGTTTTTT.

CDR3 sequence: CASSFTPGGGGEQFF. The CDR3 nucleotides read TGTGCCAGCAGTTTTACCCCTGGAGGGGGAGGGGAGCAGTTCTTC. This chain joins TRBV27 and TRBJ2-1, with a tentative D call TRBD2 (7 bases). V was cut by 3 bases and J by 10 bases, with 19 bases left in between. This CDR3 is built from 15 residues. CDR1 MNHEY and CDR2 SMNVEV come from the germline V gene (reference sequence).

This chain uses TRBV10-2 with TRBJ2-3; D is ambiguous. In germline, CDR1 is WSHSY, CDR2 SAAADI. Trimming removed 5 bases from V and 5 bases from J, with 11 bases in between. The CDR3 runs to 13 residues. In nucleotides, the CDR3 is TGCGCCAGCAGTCCAAGCCCCGAAGATACGCAGTATTTT. Protein sequence: CASSPSPEDTQYF.

In the case of this clone: Sequence at one end of the junction differs from germline and may be a read error. V gene TRBV28 combines with J gene TRBJ1-1; tentatively, D is TRBD1 (6 bases). The CDR3 consists of 14 residues. Germline assignment: CDR1 MDHEN and CDR2 SYDVKM. CDR3 region: CASRPRTENAEAFF. CDR3 DNA sequence: TGTGCCAGCAGACCACGGACAGAGAACGCTGAAGCTTTCTTT. The full variable domain, its missing parts supplied by reference TRBV28 and TRBJ1-1, is DVKVTQSSRYLVKRTGEKVFLECVQDMDHENMFWYRQDPGLGLRLIYFSYDVKMKEKGDIPEGYSVSREKKERFSLILESASTNQTSMYLCASRPRTENAEAFFGQGTRLTVV.

The rearrangement uses TRBV7-2 and TRBJ1-3; 9 positions agree with TRBD1. With 5 bases clipped from V and 2 bases from J, the junction kept 7 bases outside the gene matches. Germline V lookup: CDR1 SGHTA, CDR2 FQGNSA. There are 16 residues in the CDR3. The CDR3 spells CASSPRRTGAGNTIYF. The CDR3 nucleotides read TGTGCCAGCAGCCCGCGTCGGACAGGGGCTGGAAACACCATATATTTT.

The chain uses TRBV18 and TRBJ2-3, with a tentative D call TRBD1 (6 bases). V was clipped by 8 bases and J by 4 bases, with 22 bases between them. The CDR3 has 16 residues. The germline CDR1 and CDR2 sequences are KGHSH and LQKENI. CDR3 DNA: TGTGCCAGCGCTACAGGGACCGTCGGGGCAGCAGATACGCAGTATTTT. Translation gives CASATGTVGAADTQYF.

This clone was detected only once. The chain links TRBV9 to TRBJ2-4, with 7 positions matching TRBD1. Looked up from germline, CDR1 is SGDLS and CDR2 is YYNGEE. This CDR3 has 12 residues. After removal of 3 bases from V and 7 bases from J, the junction contained 1 base not matched to a gene. Here the CDR3 DNA reads TGTGCCAGCAGCGCACAGGGGAACATTCAGTACTTC. It yields the protein CASSAQGNIQYF.

The genes are TRBV7-9 and TRBJ2-3; weak D call: TRBD1 (5 bases). The CDR3 extends over 12 amino acids. V was clipped by 5 bases and J by 10 bases, with 13 bases between them. Germline CDR1 is SEHNR and CDR2 is FQNEAQ (reference sequence). CDR3 loop: CASSPGAGPQYF. The CDR3 nucleotides are TGTGCCAGCAGCCCTGGGGCAGGGCCGCAGTATTTT. The full variable domain, rest sourced from reference TRBV7-9 and TRBJ2-3, is DTGVSQNPRHKITKRGQNVTFRCDPISEHNRLYWYRQTLGQGPEFLTYFQNEAQLEKSRLLSDRFSAERPKGSFSTLEIQRTEQGDSAMYLCASSPGAGPQYFGPGTRLTVL.

This clone has just one count. The gene calls are TRBV7-9 and TRBJ2-7; 8 bases align to TRBD2. The germline CDR1 and CDR2 sequences are SEHNR and FQNEAQ (reference sequence). CDR3 length equals 14 residues. With V trimmed by 5 bases and J by 3 bases, 6 bases remained unmatched. CDR3 sequence (DNA): TGTGCCAGCAGCCCCGGGGGGGCCTTCTACGAGCAGTACTTC. It encodes CASSPGGAFYEQYF.

The chain combines TRBV5-1 with TRBJ2-7, with D maybe TRBD1 (6 bases). The CDR3 length is 16 residues. CDR1 and CDR2 from the germline V gene are SGHRS and YFSETQ. Trimming removed 5 bases from V and 0 bases from J, with 18 bases in between. CDR3 bases: TGCGCCAGCAGACGGACCGGGACAATAACCTCCTACGAGCAGTACTTC. Translated, it gives CASRRTGTITSYEQYF. The full variable domain, in which reference TRBV5-1 and TRBJ2-7 provide the parts outside the CDR3, is KAGVTQTPRYLIKTRGQQVTLSCSPISGHRSVSWYQQTPGQGLQFLFEYFSETQRNKGNFPGRFSGRQFSNSRSEMNVSTLELGDSALYLCASRRTGTITSYEQYFGPGTRLTVT.

The V and J genes are TRBV28 and TRBJ1-1, with 7 positions matching TRBD1. This CDR3 contains 14 residues. V gave up 3 bases and J gave up 1 base; unmatched junction bases: 2. Germline V CDR1 and CDR2: MDHEN, SYDVKM. CDR3 loop: CASSLTGTNTEAFF. CDR3 nucleotides: TGTGCCAGCAGTTTGACAGGGACGAACACTGAAGCTTTCTTT. Supplemented by reference TRBV28 and TRBJ1-1, the full variable domain reads DVKVTQSSRYLVKRTGEKVFLECVQDMDHENMFWYRQDPGLGLRLIYFSYDVKMKEKGDIPEGYSVSREKKERFSLILESASTNQTSMYLCASSLTGTNTEAFFGQGTRLTVV.

V is TRBV10-3 and J is TRBJ1-1; unclear D gene. Per the germline V gene, CDR1 is ENHRY and CDR2 is SYGVKD. V gave up 2 bases and J gave up 1 base, with 14 bases separating them. This CDR3 is 16 amino acids long. CDR3 amino acids: CAISEEGWRGNTEAFF. The CDR3 DNA follows: TGTGCCATCAGTGAGGAGGGTTGGAGAGGGAACACTGAAGCTTTCTTT.

CDR3 amino acids: CASSLAPLTGIGGGEQYF. The CDR3 bases are TGTGCCAGCAGCTTAGCCCCCTTGACAGGGATCGGGGGGGGCGAGCAGTACTTC. This rearrangement joins TRBV7-6 to TRBJ2-7; D possibly corresponds to TRBD2 (8 bases). This CDR3 region has 18 residues. The V gene's germline CDR1 is SGHVS and CDR2 FNYEAQ. Trimming left V 0 bases short and J 6 bases short, with 24 bases between.

The chain combines TRBV15 with TRBJ2-1, with 9 bases aligning to TRBD2. J gave up 2 bases and V 4 bases, and 15 bases lay outside the gene matches. The CDR3 contains 19 residues. CDR1 is LNHNV and CDR2 is YYDKDF in the germline V gene (reference sequence). CDR3 sequence: CATSKRRLAGGPPYNEQFF. The CDR3 DNA is TGTGCCACCAGCAAGAGACGGTTGGCGGGGGGGCCTCCCTACAATGAGCAGTTCTTC.

This chain connects TRBV28 to TRBJ2-1; the match to TRBD1 covers 11 bases. V was pared by 5 bases and J by 16 bases, with 7 bases of the junction left unmatched. The germline V gene has CDR1 MDHEN and CDR2 SYDVKM. This CDR3 is built from 12 residues. The CDR3 is CASSPRTGGNFF. CDR3 bases: TGTGCCAGCAGTCCGCGGACAGGGGGCAATTTCTTC.

V usage is TRBV3-1 (or the pseudogene TRBV3-2) and J usage is TRBJ1-3; 10 bases match TRBD1. The CDR3 covers 15 residues. The V and J ends lost 6 bases and 4 bases, in that order; junction bases with no gene match: 6. CDR1 is LGHDT and CDR2 is YNNKEL in the germline V gene (reference sequence). The CDR3 coding sequence is TGTGCCAGCAGACTTGGGACAGGGGCCGGAAACACCATATATTTT. This sequence encodes CASRLGTGAGNTIYF.

CDR3 protein: CASSKQGLNTEAFF. CDR3 DNA sequence: TGTGCCAGCAGTAAACAGGGGTTGAACACTGAAGCTTTCTTT. The V call is TRBV6-5, the J call TRBJ1-1, with 7 nucleotides matching TRBD1. CDR1 is MNHEY, CDR2 SVGAGI, per germline. This CDR3 has 14 residues. The trim removed 5 bases at V and 0 bases at J, leaving 3 bases unmatched.

The V gene is TRBV27, the J gene TRBJ1-2; D gene ambiguous. This CDR3 is 13 amino acids long. The germline CDR1 and CDR2 sequences are MNHEY and SMNVEV (reference sequence). Trimming removed 0 bases from V and 6 bases from J, with 8 bases in between. The CDR3 nucleotides read TGTGCCAGCAGTTTATCGGGTGAGGATGGCTACACCTTC. Amino acid sequence: CASSLSGEDGYTF.

V gene TRBV10-1 combines with J gene TRBJ1-5; D may be TRBD1 (6 bases). CDR3 length: 18 amino acids. V was cut by 0 bases and J by 0 bases, with 15 bases left in between. CDR1 and CDR2 (germline): WNHNN, SYGVQD (reference sequence). The CDR3: CASSESGRGEYSNQPQHF. CDR3 sequence (DNA): TGCGCCAGCAGTGAGTCCGGCAGGGGAGAGTATAGCAATCAGCCCCAGCATTTT.

The CDR3: CASSLSQGMSPYEQYF. The CDR3 nucleotides are TGCGCCAGCAGCCTGTCCCAGGGTATGAGCCCCTACGAGCAGTACTTC. The V gene is TRBV4-1, the J gene TRBJ2-7, with TRBD1 as a possible D gene (5 bases). Germline-derived CDR1 and CDR2 are MGHRA and YSYEKL. The CDR3 loop spans 16 amino acids. Trimming removed 4 bases from V and 2 bases from J, with 18 bases in between.